The 23 T cell receptor beta chains below were found in one sample sequenced in a study of prognosis after radiotherapy for stage I lung cancer. Genomic DNA was the source, and TCR beta CDR3 was amplified from it by two-round multiplex PCR. During first-round PCR, primers specific to each TRBV and TRBJ gene were used. TCRdb processed the multiplex PCR reads anew with MiXCR; each CDR3 protein has one entry. Here the sample spans about 16,000 distinct CDR3 sequences, 31% being singletons. The input for sequencing was PBMCs, taken before or after stereotactic body radiation therapy (not recorded which). The origin of the receptors is a donor aged 50 or older with non-small cell lung cancer.

The chain employs TRBV12-3 or TRBV12-4 and TRBJ2-3; 7 nucleotides line up with TRBD1. V gave up 6 bases and J gave up 5 bases; unmatched junction bases: 2. The CDR3 contains 12 residues. CDR3 DNA sequence: TGTGCCAGCAGCCGGACAGGAGATACGCAGTATTTT. This gives the protein CASSRTGDTQYF.

This clonotype was recorded a few times. A much larger clone lies one base from this, so it may be a read error. V usage is TRBV29-1 and J usage is TRBJ2-3, with D uncertain. The CDR3 loop spans 12 amino acids. Trimming took off 3 bases at V and 6 bases at J, with 10 bases between the two ends. CDR1 and CDR2 from the germline V gene are SQVTM and ANQGSEA. The CDR3 here is CSVDRPPDTQYF. CDR3 DNA sequence: TGCAGCGTTGACAGGCCTCCCGATACGCAGTATTTT.

In its sample, this clonotype was seen many times. The chain joins TRBV7-9 to TRBJ2-7, with a tentative D call TRBD2 (6 bases). The V gene's germline CDR1 is SEHNR and CDR2 FQNEAQ (reference sequence). The CDR3 covers 14 residues. The CDR3 loop reads CAKPGSGIPPEQYF. Written as DNA, the CDR3 is TGTGCTAAGCCCGGGAGCGGCATCCCCCCCGAGCAGTACTTC.

Comments on this clonotype: At one of its ends the junction is not consistent with the germline gene, which may arise from a read error. The chain carries TRBV7-9 and TRBJ2-5; TRBD2 aligns across 13 bases. CDR1 SEHNR and CDR2 FQNEAQ come from the germline V gene (reference sequence). The CDR3 runs 17 residues. The CDR3 DNA reads as TGTGCCAGCAGCTTAGTACTAGCGGGAGGGAGACAAGTGACCCAGTACTTC. Protein product: CASSLVLAGGRQVTQYF.

The sample holds many counts of this clonotype. The chain links TRBV6-1 to TRBJ2-7; 7 bases align to TRBD1. The CDR3 covers 13 residues. With 10 bases clipped from V and 1 base from J, the junction kept 7 bases outside the gene matches. Germline values: CDR1 MNHNS, CDR2 SASEGT. DNA of the CDR3: TGTGCCATACGGACAGGAGTATCCTACGAGCAGTACTTC. This codes for CAIRTGVSYEQYF.

In this sample, this clonotype turned up many times. The chain employs TRBV14 and TRBJ2-2; TRBD1 matches at 10 bases. V lost 0 bases to trimming and J lost 3 bases; unmatched junction nucleotides: 4. The length of the CDR3 is 17 residues. CDR1 is SGHDN and CDR2 is FVKESK in the germline V gene. Here the CDR3 reads CASSQDDRGLYTGELFF. Here the CDR3 DNA reads TGTGCCAGCAGCCAAGATGACAGGGGGCTTTACACCGGGGAGCTGTTTTTT.

In this sample, this clonotype turned up many times. V and J are TRBV5-4 and TRBJ2-5; 7 positions agree with TRBD2. V lost 0 bases and J lost 4; bases outside the gene matches: 12. The CDR3 consists of 17 residues. The germline CDR1 and CDR2 sequences are SGHNT and YYREEE (reference sequence). This CDR3 is CASSLVLFAGVRETQYF. CDR3 DNA: TGTGCCAGCAGCTTGGTCCTGTTCGCGGGAGTACGAGAGACCCAGTACTTC. Supplemented by reference TRBV5-4 and TRBJ2-5, the full variable domain reads ETGVTQSPTHLIKTRGQQVTLRCSSQSGHNTVSWYQQALGQGPQFIFQYYREEENGRGNFPPRFSGLQFPNYSSELNVNALELDDSALYLCASSLVLFAGVRETQYFGPGTRLLVL.

By sample share, this clonotype is medium-sized. The genes are TRBV7-2 and TRBJ2-1; a possible D gene is TRBD2 (7 bases). CDR1 and CDR2 from the germline V gene are SGHTA and FQGNSA. V gave up 5 bases and J gave up 4 bases, with 15 bases separating them. The CDR3 extends over 15 amino acids. Here the CDR3 DNA reads TGTGCCAGCAGCACGAGCGGGACACAATACAATGAGCAGTTCTTC. It codes for CASSTSGTQYNEQFF.

The chain joins TRBV7-9 to TRBJ2-4; tentatively, D is TRBD2 (5 bases). V lost 4 bases and J lost 5, with 12 bases in between. The CDR3 runs 14 residues. Per the germline V gene, CDR1 is SEHNR and CDR2 is FQNEAQ (reference sequence). The CDR3 coding sequence is TGTGCCAGCAGCTGGAGGCCCGGAGAAAACATTCAGTACTTC. This encodes CASSWRPGENIQYF.

This clonotype was found a few times. This may be a read error: a much more frequent sequence differs by one nucleotide. The chain couples TRBV3-1 to TRBJ1-1, with D perhaps matching TRBD1 (5 bases). The CDR3 is 13 amino acids. Germline V CDR1 and CDR2: LGHDT, YNNKEL (reference sequence). The CDR3 nucleotides are TGTGCCAGCAGTCCAAGGAGGGACCTTAATGCTTCCTTT. Translating gives CASSPRRDLNASF. Supplemented by reference TRBV3-1 and TRBJ1-1, the full variable domain reads DTAVSQTPKYLVTQMGNDKSIKCEQNLGHDTMYWYKQDSKKFLKIMFSYNNKELIINETVPNRFSPKSPDKAHLNLHINSLELGDSAVYFCASSPRRDLNASFGQGTRLTVV.

This clonotype has just one count. The chain recombines TRBV20-1 with TRBJ2-3; 8 positions agree with TRBD2. This CDR3 spans 14 amino acids. V lost 7 bases, J lost 0 bases, and 6 bases stayed unmatched. CDR1 is DFQATT, CDR2 SNEGSKA, per germline (reference sequence). In DNA, the CDR3 is TGCAGTGAACCCCCTAGCGGGAGCACAGATACGCAGTATTTT. Encoded protein: CSEPPSGSTDTQYF.

In regard to this clonotype: Since a far larger clone is one base different, this is likely a read error. The rearrangement joins TRBV5-1 to TRBJ2-5; 12 nucleotides agree with TRBD1. The J call may be incorrect, as the DNA end agrees better with TRBJ2-1. This CDR3 is 17 amino acids long. The V gene's germline CDR1 is SGHRS and CDR2 YFSETQ. The CDR3: CASSLFAGTGGVNEQFF. The CDR3 nucleotides read TGCGCCAGCAGCTTGTTTGCGGGGACAGGGGGCGTCAATGAGCAGTTCTTC.

In regard to this clonotype: A read error likely explains this, since a far larger clone differs by one base. V is TRBV28 and J is TRBJ2-5; 10 bases map to TRBD1. The J call may be mistaken, given a closer DNA end match to TRBJ2-1. This CDR3 is built from 20 residues. Looked up from germline, CDR1 is MDHEN and CDR2 is SYDVKM. The CDR3 loop reads CASSPIWGQGPPPAGNKQFF. The CDR3 DNA sequence: TGTGCCAGCAGTCCGATTTGGGGACAGGGGCCTCCTCCGGCCGGCAATAAGCAGTTCTTC.

Turning to this clonotype: A far more abundant clone sits one base away, making this likely a read error. The chain links TRBV6-5 to TRBJ2-3; the match to TRBD2 covers 14 bases. Germline V gene sequence: CDR1 MNHEY, CDR2 SVGAGI. The CDR3 is made up of 16 amino acids. The CDR3 DNA follows: TGTGCCAGCAGTTACCGGACTAGCGGGAGGCCAGATACGCAGAATTTT. This sequence encodes CASSYRTSGRPDTQNF.

This clonotype was picked up many times. The chain uses TRBV15 and TRBJ1-2; D is undetermined. Looked up from germline, CDR1 is LNHNV and CDR2 is YYDKDF (reference sequence). V lost 3 bases and J 4 bases, leaving 15 bases between the germline ends. The CDR3 length is 15 residues. The CDR3 DNA reads as TGTGCCACCAGCAGGGACCCAGGAGGGTCCTATGGCTACACCTTC. Protein sequence: CATSRDPGGSYGYTF.

This clonotype was picked up many times. This may come from a read error, since a much larger clone is one base off. The chain employs TRBV5-6 and TRBJ2-1; TRBD2 matches at 12 bases. Germline CDR1 reads SGHDT; CDR2 reads YYEEEE. This CDR3 has 15 amino acids. CDR3: CASSIGLAGYNGQFF. The DNA of the CDR3 is TGTGCCAGCAGCATCGGACTAGCGGGATATAATGGGCAGTTCTTC.

With regard to this clonotype: It may be a read error: a sequence one base away is much more abundant. The V and J genes are TRBV18 and TRBJ2-1; a possible D gene is TRBD1 (6 bases). The CDR3 is made up of 13 amino acids. The V gene's germline CDR1 is KGHSH and CDR2 LQKENI. The DNA of the CDR3 is TGTGCCAGCCCACCGAACAGGGCCAATGAGCAGTTCTTC. Amino acid sequence: CASPPNRANEQFF.

This clonotype has at least ten counts. The rearrangement uses TRBV30 and TRBJ1-5, with TRBD1 identical over 7 bases. The ends lost 1 base at V and 6 bases at J; junction bases unmatched: 6. Per germline, CDR1 GTSNPN and CDR2 SVGIG (reference sequence). The CDR3 covers 14 residues. CDR3 nucleotide sequence: TGTGCCTGGAGTGCTAGAGGGGGCGGTCAGCCCCAGCATTTT. It specifies CAWSARGGGQPQHF.

This clonotype was detected only once. A read error likely explains this, since a far larger clone differs by one base. The V and J genes are TRBV7-2 and TRBJ2-5, with D perhaps matching TRBD1 (6 bases). Germline lookup yields CDR1 SGHTA and CDR2 FQGNSA. The CDR3 loop spans 19 amino acids. The CDR3 region has the DNA TGCGCCAGCAGCCAAGCGTGGGCTAGGGGGAGCCCCGACCAAGAGACCCAGTACTTC. Translating gives CASSQAWARGSPDQETQYF. Looking up the rest from reference TRBV7-2 and TRBJ2-5 gives the full variable domain: GAGVSQSPSNKVTEKGKDVELRCDPISGHTALYWYRQSLGQGLEFLIYFQGNSAPDKSGLPSDRFSAERTGGSVSTLTIQRTQQEDSAVYLCASSQAWARGSPDQETQYFGPGTRLLVL.

This clonotype was counted at least ten times. CDR3 coding DNA: TGTGCCTGGATTGGGTCAAGTGTAACTGGTGGCTACACCTTC. Translation: CAWIGSSVTGGYTF. The chain uses TRBV30 and TRBJ1-2; no clear D gene. The germline V gene has CDR1 GTSNPN and CDR2 SVGIG (reference sequence). CDR3 length: 14 residues. V lost 4 bases and J 7 bases, leaving 19 bases between the germline ends.

Concerning this clonotype: A much larger clone differs from this one at a single base, so this may be a read error. This sequence joins TRBV6-4 and TRBJ2-2, with D possibly TRBD2 on 5 matching bases. Germline V gene lookup returns CDR1 MRHNA and CDR2 SNTAGT. This CDR3 has 14 residues. The CDR3 nucleotides read TGTGCCAGCAGTGATCAATTAGACACCGGGGAGCCGTTTTTT. This translates into CASSDQLDTGEPFF.

Ten or more counts support this clonotype. The genes are TRBV4-1 and TRBJ2-7; 12 nucleotides agree with TRBD2. Losses at the gene ends were 1 base for V and 3 bases for J; bases not matched to a gene: 1. Germline CDR1 reads MGHRA; CDR2 reads YSYEKL. The length of the CDR3 is 15 residues. The CDR3 sequence: CASSQGTSGNYEQYF. The DNA of the CDR3 is TGCGCCAGCAGCCAAGGGACTAGCGGGAACTACGAGCAGTACTTC.

Remarks on this clonotype: A read error is likely here: a far larger clone is one base away. The V gene is TRBV6-4, the J gene TRBJ2-7; tentatively, D is TRBD2 (6 bases). This CDR3 is 14 amino acids long. The V end lost 11 bases, the J end lost 2 bases, and 19 bases lay between the germline ends. Germline V gene sequence: CDR1 MRHNA, CDR2 SNTAGT. CDR3 DNA: TGTGCCGGTAGCCCTCGGGACTCGCCCTACGAGCAGTACTTC. Encoded protein: CAGSPRDSPYEQYF.